Listed here are 17 T cell receptor beta chains from one sample, sequenced in a study of beta chain features in type 1 diabetes. Findings of the study overall: In every one of the four CD4+ subsets, TCRB CDR3s were moderately but significantly shorter in Type 1 diabetes patients.

The study reverse transcribed the entire isolated RNA, so it sequenced expressed TCRB transcripts. Here immunoSEQ multiplex PCR was the method, and the copy in TCRdb shows in-frame clones only, minus some. The sample shows roughly 260,000 clones, 20% of them seen only once. Their recognized antigens are unknown. The sequenced sample was naive CD4+ T cells from blood. These receptors originate from a woman aged 40-49 years with type 1 diabetes.

This clone was picked up a small number of times. This chain connects TRBV29-1 to TRBJ1-4; D uncertain. Germline CDR1 and CDR2: SQVTM and ANQGSEA. Trimming cost V 1 base and J 8 bases, with 11 bases left between them. This CDR3 has 13 amino acids. CDR3 nucleotides: TGCAGCGTTGAAGCGTCCGGGAGGGAAAAACTGTTTTTT. It codes for CSVEASGREKLFF.

This clone was counted a few times. The rearrangement joins TRBV6-6 to TRBJ1-5; TRBD1 aligns across 7 bases. Unmatched junction bases numbered 7, after V lost 5 bases and J lost 3 bases. CDR1 MNHNY and CDR2 SVGAGI come from the germline V gene (reference sequence). The CDR3 is 15 residues long. The CDR3 region is CASSPQTGINQPQHF. The CDR3 coding sequence is TGTGCCAGCAGTCCCCAGACAGGGATCAATCAGCCCCAGCATTTT.

This clone was found a few times. V is TRBV6-6 and J is TRBJ2-4; TRBD2 matches at 7 bases. V shed 10 bases, J shed 1 base, and the junction held 4 bases outside the gene matches. CDR3 length: 13 residues. The germline V gene has CDR1 MNHNY and CDR2 SVGAGI (reference sequence). CDR3 sequence: CATLGGAKNIQYF. The CDR3 nucleotides read TGTGCCACCCTCGGGGGGGCCAAAAACATTCAGTACTTC.

The CDR3, as DNA: TGTGCCAGCAGAGGGACAGGGAACGGCTACACCTTC. It is translated as CASRGTGNGYTF. J is TRBJ1-2 and V is TRBV27; 9 nucleotides match TRBD1. Germline loops: CDR1 MNHEY, CDR2 SMNVEV (reference sequence). This CDR3 spans 12 amino acids. V gave up 6 bases and J gave up 8 bases; unmatched junction bases: 4.

This clone was counted only a few times. The chain employs TRBV4-2 and TRBJ2-7; D unclear. The germline V gene encodes CDR1 LGHNA and CDR2 YNFKEQ. The V and J ends lost 0 bases and 2 bases respectively, with 11 bases between them. The CDR3 extends over 15 amino acids. Written as DNA, the CDR3 is TGTGCCAGCAGCCAAGATCCGGGTGAGACCTACGAGCAGTACTTC. Protein: CASSQDPGETYEQYF.

This clone was counted a few times. The junction and the germline gene differ at one end; a read error may be behind it. The V call is TRBV27, the J call TRBJ1-4, with 7 bases identical to TRBD1. This CDR3 spans 10 amino acids. Germline V gene data show CDR1 as MNHEY and CDR2 as SMNVEV (reference sequence). In DNA form, the CDR3 reads TGTGCCAGCAGGGGGACCGGGACAGAGTTT. Amino acids: CASRGTGTEF. Supplemented by reference TRBV27 and TRBJ1-4, the full variable domain reads EAQVTQNPRYLITVTGKKLTVTCSQNMNHEYMSWYRQDPGLGLRQIYYSMNVEVTDKGDVPEGYKVSRKEKRNFPLILESPSPNQTSLYFCASRGTGTEFGSGTQLSVL.

A few counts support this clone. The chain has TRBV27 and TRBJ2-3, with 10 bases identical to TRBD2. CDR1 MNHEY and CDR2 SMNVEV come from the germline V gene (reference sequence). The trim removed 2 bases at V and 4 bases at J, leaving 3 bases unmatched. CDR3 size: 15 residues. The CDR3 bases are TGTGCCAGCAGTTTAGCCGGGACTAGCGCAGATACGCAGTATTTT. Its translation: CASSLAGTSADTQYF.

This clone was picked up a small number of times. CDR3 sequence reads: CASSSDRANYGYTF. DNA for the CDR3: TGTGCCAGCAGTTCGGACAGAGCTAACTATGGCTACACCTTC. The chain uses TRBV2 and TRBJ1-2; D is perhaps TRBD1 (6 bases). CDR3 size: 14 residues. The V gene's germline CDR1 is SNHLY and CDR2 FYNNEI. V was trimmed by 5 bases and J by 0 bases, leaving 10 bases between them.

The chain couples TRBV2 to TRBJ2-1, with 11 bases identical to TRBD2. CDR1 is SNHLY and CDR2 is FYNNEI in the germline V gene. J gave up 2 bases and V 7 bases, and 4 bases lay outside the gene matches. CDR3 size: 15 residues. CDR3 DNA sequence: TGTGCCAGCAAAAAACTAGCGGGAGCCTACAATGAGCAGTTCTTC. Protein sequence: CASKKLAGAYNEQFF.

This clone has only a few counts. The genes are TRBV7-3 and TRBJ2-5, with a weak D call TRBD2 (5 bases). Germline CDR1 is SGHTA and CDR2 is FQGTGA. V lost 1 base and J lost 3, with 6 bases in between. CDR3 length: 13 residues. The CDR3 spells CASSLRREETQYF. The DNA of the CDR3 is TGTGCCAGCAGCTTAAGGCGGGAAGAGACCCAGTACTTC.

This clone was counted only a few times. J is TRBJ1-5 and V is TRBV19; D gene unclear. V gave up 3 bases and J gave up 6 bases, with 21 bases separating them. The germline V gene encodes CDR1 LNHDA and CDR2 SQIVND (reference sequence). CDR3 length equals 17 residues. CDR3 loop: CASSIRVVLGLGQPQHF. The DNA of the CDR3 is TGTGCCAGTAGTATCCGGGTGGTGCTAGGTCTTGGTCAGCCCCAGCATTTT. The entire variable domain, with the rest obtained from reference TRBV19 and TRBJ1-5, is as follows: DGGITQSPKYLFRKEGQNVTLSCEQNLNHDAMYWYRQDPGQGLRLIYYSQIVNDFQKGDIAEGYSVSREKKESFPLTVTSAQKNPTAFYLCASSIRVVLGLGQPQHFGDGTRLSIL.

In this sample, this clone turned up a few times. This chain uses TRBV6-5 with TRBJ2-4, with D possibly TRBD1 on 5 matching bases. V shed 4 bases and J shed 0 bases, with 13 bases lying between them. Germline assignment: CDR1 MNHEY and CDR2 SVGAGI. The CDR3 is made up of 16 amino acids. In DNA, the CDR3 is TGTGCCAGCAGTTCCTTGGCGACAGTAGCCAAAAACATTCAGTACTTC. This encodes CASSSLATVAKNIQYF.

The chain uses TRBV6-5 and TRBJ2-5; 7 nucleotides line up with TRBD1. The germline CDR1 and CDR2 sequences are MNHEY and SVGAGI. J gave up 4 bases and V 5 bases, and 4 bases lay outside the gene matches. The CDR3 is 13 residues long. CDR3 region: CASSPWTGETQYF. The CDR3 DNA reads as TGTGCCAGCAGTCCCTGGACAGGAGAGACCCAGTACTTC.

This chain links TRBV6-5 with TRBJ2-7; D not resolved. The V gene's germline CDR1 is MNHEY and CDR2 SVGAGI. The V end was cut by 6 bases, the J end by 3 bases, with 12 bases between. This CDR3 spans 13 amino acids. The CDR3 nucleotides read TGTGCCAGCAGACGATCGACTGACTACGAGCAGTACTTC. This codes for CASRRSTDYEQYF.

The chain couples TRBV9 to TRBJ1-1; tentative D call: TRBD1 (5 bases). The germline CDR1 and CDR2 sequences are SGDLS and YYNGEE. V was clipped by 3 bases and J by 4 bases, with 16 bases between them. The CDR3 extends over 15 amino acids. CDR3 in amino acids: CASSGVGGRGTEAFF. As DNA, the CDR3 is TGTGCCAGCAGCGGCGTGGGGGGTCGAGGCACTGAAGCTTTCTTT.

The J gene is TRBJ2-7, the V gene TRBV28, with TRBD1 identical over 9 bases. The ends lost 6 bases at V and 5 bases at J; junction bases unmatched: 5. This CDR3 has 13 residues. CDR1 MDHEN and CDR2 SYDVKM come from the germline V gene. CDR3 DNA sequence: TGTGCCAGCAGGCGGACAGGGGTCCACGAGCAGTACTTC. Encoded protein: CASRRTGVHEQYF.

The V gene is TRBV11-3, the J gene TRBJ1-1; possibly TRBD1 for D (6 bases). This CDR3 contains 12 residues. The germline V gene encodes CDR1 SGHNT and CDR2 YENEEA. V shed 1 base and J shed 13 bases, with 13 bases lying between them. The chain's CDR3 is CASSLGGQKLFF. DNA of the CDR3: TGTGCCAGCAGCTTAGGAGGACAGAAGCTTTTCTTT.